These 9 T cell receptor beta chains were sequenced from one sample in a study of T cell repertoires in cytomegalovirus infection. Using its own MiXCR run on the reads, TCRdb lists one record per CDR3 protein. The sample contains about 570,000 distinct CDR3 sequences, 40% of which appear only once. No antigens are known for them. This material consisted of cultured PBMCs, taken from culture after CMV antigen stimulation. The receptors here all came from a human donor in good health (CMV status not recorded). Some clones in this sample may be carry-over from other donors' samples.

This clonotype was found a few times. The CDR3 protein is CSAQGGAGANVLTF. CDR3 bases: TGCAGTGCTCAAGGGGGCGCTGGGGCCAACGTCCTGACTTTC. The rearrangement joins TRBV20-1 to TRBJ2-6; 7 bases map to TRBD1. The CDR3 runs 14 residues. CDR1 is DFQATT and CDR2 is SNEGSKA in the germline V gene (reference sequence). J was trimmed by 2 bases and V by 5 bases; bases with no gene match: 3.

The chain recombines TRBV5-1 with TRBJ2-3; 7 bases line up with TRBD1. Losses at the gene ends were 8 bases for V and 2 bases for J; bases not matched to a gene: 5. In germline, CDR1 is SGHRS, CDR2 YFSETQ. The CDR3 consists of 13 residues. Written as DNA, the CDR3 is TGCGCCAGTCTCGGGACAGCCACAGATACGCAGTATTTT. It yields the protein CASLGTATDTQYF.

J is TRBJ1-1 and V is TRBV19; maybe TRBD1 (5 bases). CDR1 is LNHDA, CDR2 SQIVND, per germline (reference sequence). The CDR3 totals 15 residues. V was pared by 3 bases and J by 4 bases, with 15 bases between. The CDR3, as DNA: TGTGCCAGTAGTATGGGGGGGATAAGAGTCACTGAAGCTTTCTTT. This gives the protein CASSMGGIRVTEAFF.

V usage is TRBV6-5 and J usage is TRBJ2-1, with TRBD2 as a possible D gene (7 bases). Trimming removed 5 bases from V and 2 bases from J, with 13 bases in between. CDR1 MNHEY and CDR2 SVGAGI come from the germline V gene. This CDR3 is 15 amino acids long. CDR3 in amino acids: CASSPGGRTYNEQFF. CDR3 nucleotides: TGTGCCAGCAGTCCCGGGGGGCGAACCTACAATGAGCAGTTCTTC.

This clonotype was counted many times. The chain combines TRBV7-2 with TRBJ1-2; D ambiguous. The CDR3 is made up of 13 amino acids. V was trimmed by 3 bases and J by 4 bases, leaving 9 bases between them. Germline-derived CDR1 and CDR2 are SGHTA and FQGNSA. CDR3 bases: TGTGCCAGCAGCTTGGGCCGACCCTATGGCTACACCTTC. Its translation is CASSLGRPYGYTF.

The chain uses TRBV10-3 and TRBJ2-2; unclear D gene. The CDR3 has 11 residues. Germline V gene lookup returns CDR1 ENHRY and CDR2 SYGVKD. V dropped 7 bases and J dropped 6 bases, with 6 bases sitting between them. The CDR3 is CAITTAGELFF. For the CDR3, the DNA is TGTGCCATCACCACCGCCGGGGAGCTGTTTTTT.

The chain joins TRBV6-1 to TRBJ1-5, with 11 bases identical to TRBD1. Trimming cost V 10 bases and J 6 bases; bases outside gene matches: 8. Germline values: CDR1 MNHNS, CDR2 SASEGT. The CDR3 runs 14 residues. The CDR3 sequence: CATQDRGLGQPQHF. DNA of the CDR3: TGTGCCACTCAGGACAGGGGGCTAGGTCAGCCCCAGCATTTT.

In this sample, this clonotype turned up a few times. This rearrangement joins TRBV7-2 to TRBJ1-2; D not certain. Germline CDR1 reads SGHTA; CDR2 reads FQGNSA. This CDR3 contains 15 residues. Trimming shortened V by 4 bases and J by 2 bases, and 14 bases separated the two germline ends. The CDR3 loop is CASSSWEEQNYGYTF. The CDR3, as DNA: TGTGCCAGCAGCTCCTGGGAGGAACAGAACTATGGCTACACCTTC.

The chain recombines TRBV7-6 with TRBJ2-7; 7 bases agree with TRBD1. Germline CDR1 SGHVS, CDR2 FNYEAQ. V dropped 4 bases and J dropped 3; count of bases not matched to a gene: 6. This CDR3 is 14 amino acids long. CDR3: CASSYGTVDYEQYF. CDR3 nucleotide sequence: TGTGCCAGCAGCTACGGGACAGTTGACTACGAGCAGTACTTC.